The 21 T cell receptor beta chains reported below all come from one sample, sequenced in a study of human T cells and chemical hapten exposure. TCRdb recomputed calls from the RACE reads with MiXCR, one row per CDR3 protein. The repertoire has some 180,000 distinct CDR3 sequences, about 25% of them found once; the top ten carry 2% to 2.5%. Time point in this sample: patch test 3, about 24 weeks after DPC sensitization. As for treatment: therapeutic diphenylcyclopropenone sensitization with weekly scalp DPC. Sequenced here: whole blood, sampled in connection with sensitization to the hapten diphenylcyclopropenone (DPC). The receptors here all came from a woman between 35 and 50 years old with alopecia areata. Some clones in this sample may be carry-over from other donors' samples.

The rearrangement joins TRBV2 to TRBJ2-5; D unresolved. CDR1 is SNHLY and CDR2 is FYNNEI in the germline V gene. With 6 bases removed from V and 0 bases from J, the gap between germline ends came to 11 bases. This CDR3 is 14 amino acids long. The chain's CDR3 is CASSGAGYQETQYF. The CDR3 coding sequence is TGTGCCAGCAGCGGCGCAGGTTACCAAGAGACCCAGTACTTC.

V usage is TRBV11-2 and J usage is TRBJ2-2, with TRBD2 identical over 7 bases. Germline V gives CDR1 SGHAT, CDR2 FQNNGV. This CDR3 spans 14 amino acids. Trimming took 2 bases from V and 7 from J; bases not matched to a gene: 4. The CDR3 region is CASSLLWEGGELFF. The CDR3 nucleotides read TGTGCCAGCAGCTTACTTTGGGAGGGCGGGGAGCTGTTTTTT.

This clonotype was detected only a few times. The chain employs TRBV4-3 and TRBJ2-2, with D possibly TRBD1 on 5 matching bases. Germline V gene sequence: CDR1 LGHNA, CDR2 YSLEER. The CDR3 runs 14 residues. The V gene lost 4 bases and the J gene lost 6 bases, with 12 bases spanning the gap. The CDR3 loop reads CASSRTAGPGELFF. The CDR3 nucleotides read TGCGCCAGCAGCCGTACCGCAGGGCCCGGGGAGCTGTTTTTT.

This clonotype was seen a few times. The chain combines TRBV7-9 with TRBJ2-3; the match to TRBD2 covers 12 bases. Germline V lookup: CDR1 SEHNR, CDR2 FQNEAQ (reference sequence). The CDR3 has 16 amino acids. V was pared by 3 bases and J by 7 bases, with 8 bases of the junction left unmatched. The DNA of the CDR3 is TGTGCCAGCAGCTTTCCGACTAGCGGGAGTGATAATACGCAGTATTTT. It codes for CASSFPTSGSDNTQYF.

The rearrangement joins TRBV20-1 to TRBJ1-1; no definite D call. Trimming took 0 bases from V and 4 from J, leaving 9 bases between them. The CDR3 length is 13 residues. Germline assignment: CDR1 DFQATT and CDR2 SNEGSKA (reference sequence). The CDR3 DNA is TGCAGTGCTAGAGATGGAGGGAGCACTGAAGCTTTCTTT. Translated: CSARDGGSTEAFF.

DNA of the CDR3: TGCAGTGCTGGGAACCAGGGGAACGAGCAGTACTTC. It yields the protein CSAGNQGNEQYF. V and J are TRBV20-1 and TRBJ2-7, with D maybe TRBD1 (6 bases). Trimming cost V 5 bases and J 5 bases, with 13 bases left between them. CDR1 and CDR2 (germline): DFQATT, SNEGSKA (reference sequence). The CDR3 is made up of 12 amino acids.

This clonotype was detected a few times. The chain recombines TRBV5-5 with TRBJ2-7; 11 nucleotides match TRBD2. The CDR3 consists of 14 residues. The germline V gene has CDR1 SGHKS and CDR2 YYEKEE (reference sequence). With 4 bases clipped from V and 4 bases from J, the junction kept 4 bases outside the gene matches. For the CDR3, the DNA is TGTGCCAGCAGCCCGACTAGCGGGGAGTACGAGCAGTACTTC. Translated: CASSPTSGEYEQYF.

This clonotype was detected many times. This sequence joins TRBV12-3 or TRBV12-4 and TRBJ2-1; 9 bases map to TRBD2. The length of the CDR3 is 17 residues. The ends lost 6 bases at V and 1 base at J; junction bases unmatched: 10. The CDR3 protein is CASRGWSSGTSYNEQFF. Written as DNA, the CDR3 is TGTGCCAGCAGGGGCTGGTCTAGCGGGACATCCTACAATGAGCAGTTCTTC.

The chain carries TRBV12-3 or TRBV12-4 and TRBJ2-7, with TRBD1 matching over 7 bases. CDR3 length equals 16 residues. V dropped 0 bases and J dropped 0; count of bases not matched to a gene: 5. For the CDR3, the DNA is TGTGCCAGCAGTTTAGCCGGACAGGAAAGCTCCTACGAGCAGTACTTC. Amino acids: CASSLAGQESSYEQYF.

This chain joins TRBV28 and TRBJ2-1; TRBD2 aligns across 7 bases. Germline loops: CDR1 MDHEN, CDR2 SYDVKM. Trimming took 6 bases from V and 10 from J; bases not matched to a gene: 9. This CDR3 has 13 residues. The CDR3 DNA sequence: TGTGCCAGCAGCCGTAGCGGGTACGGGGAGCAGTTCTTC. Translated: CASSRSGYGEQFF.

This clonotype was recorded a few times. Here the CDR3 DNA reads TGTGCCAGCAGCTTGCAGGAATATTTACCGAACACCGGGGAGCTGTTTTTT. This sequence encodes CASSLQEYLPNTGELFF. The rearrangement joins TRBV5-5 to TRBJ2-2; the D is unclear. Germline values: CDR1 SGHKS, CDR2 YYEKEE (reference sequence). The V and J ends lost 1 base and 0 bases respectively, with 13 bases between them. This CDR3 spans 17 amino acids. The full variable domain, completed using reference TRBV5-5 and TRBJ2-2, is DAGVTQSPTHLIKTRGQQVTLRCSPISGHKSVSWYQQVLGQGPQFIFQYYEKEERGRGNFPDRFSARQFPNYSSELNVNALLLGDSALYLCASSLQEYLPNTGELFFGEGSRLTVL.

This clonotype was counted a few times. V is TRBV6-2 or TRBV6-3 and J is TRBJ2-2; D assignment may be TRBD1 or TRBD2 (5 bases each). Trimming removed 6 bases from V and 6 bases from J, with 20 bases in between. CDR3 size: 16 residues. Germline V gene sequence: CDR1 MNHEY, CDR2 SVGEGT. The CDR3 DNA reads TGTGCCAGCAGCCTCACAGGACTCCGCTTCTCCGGGGAGCTGTTTTTT. Translated: CASSLTGLRFSGELFF.

Only a few counts were recorded for this clonotype. The rearrangement links TRBV20-1 to TRBJ2-1; D may correspond to TRBD1 or TRBD2 (5 bases each). The CDR3 has 13 amino acids. The V end lost 5 bases, the J end lost 2 bases, and 10 bases lay between the germline ends. CDR1 is DFQATT, CDR2 SNEGSKA, per germline (reference sequence). This chain's CDR3 is CSARPGPYNEQFF. The CDR3 coding sequence is TGCAGTGCTCGTCCGGGACCCTACAATGAGCAGTTCTTC.

V is TRBV6-5 and J is TRBJ1-6; TRBD1 might be the D (6 bases). Per the germline V gene, CDR1 is MNHEY and CDR2 is SVGAGI. The CDR3 extends over 12 amino acids. Trimming took 6 bases from V and 10 from J, leaving 10 bases between them. CDR3 nucleotide sequence: TGTGCCAGCAGCTACAGGGAATCACCCCTCCACTTT. This translates into CASSYRESPLHF.

V usage is TRBV18 and J usage is TRBJ2-3; possibly TRBD1 for D (7 bases). The CDR3 runs to 15 residues. Germline V gene data show CDR1 as KGHSH and CDR2 as LQKENI. The V gene lost 2 bases and the J gene lost 4 bases, with 13 bases spanning the gap. The CDR3 loop is CASSPGQGGADTQYF. CDR3 DNA: TGTGCCAGCTCACCAGGCCAGGGGGGTGCAGATACGCAGTATTTT.

This clonotype appeared a few times. V usage is TRBV7-2 and J usage is TRBJ2-7; unclear D gene. CDR3 size: 12 residues. Germline values: CDR1 SGHTA, CDR2 FQGNSA. Trimming took 2 bases from V and 5 from J, leaving 7 bases between them. The CDR3 nucleotides read TGTGCCAGCAGCTTAAGGTTCCACGAGCAGTACTTC. Protein product: CASSLRFHEQYF.

There are a few counts of this clonotype. The chain recombines TRBV20-1 with TRBJ1-5, with 8 bases aligning to TRBD1. Looked up from germline, CDR1 is DFQATT and CDR2 is SNEGSKA (reference sequence). Unmatched junction bases numbered 7, after V lost 0 bases and J lost 6 bases. The CDR3 sequence is 15 residues long. CDR3 sequence reads: CSARDQSGGVQPQHF. Written as DNA, the CDR3 is TGCAGTGCTAGAGATCAGTCAGGGGGCGTTCAGCCCCAGCATTTT.

V usage is TRBV15 and J usage is TRBJ1-2, with D perhaps TRBD1 (5 bases). V shed 4 bases and J shed 0 bases, with 15 bases lying between them. Germline loops: CDR1 LNHNV, CDR2 YYDKDF (reference sequence). This CDR3 comprises 16 residues. The CDR3 nucleotides read TGTGCCACCAGCATGCCCGGGACTCTAGCTAACTATGGCTACACCTTC. Translation gives CATSMPGTLANYGYTF.

This clonotype has just a few counts. The rearrangement uses TRBV7-8 and TRBJ2-1; the D gene is possibly TRBD1 (6 bases). This CDR3 contains 15 residues. V lost 6 bases to trimming and J lost 0 bases, with 12 bases between them. Germline V CDR1 and CDR2: SGHVS, FQNEAQ. The CDR3 nucleotides are TGTGCCAGCAGAGAACTACAGGGCTCCTACAATGAGCAGTTCTTC. It translates to CASRELQGSYNEQFF.

The chain links TRBV5-1 to TRBJ2-5, with D possibly being TRBD2 (6 bases). Germline assignment: CDR1 SGHRS and CDR2 YFSETQ. There are 15 residues in the CDR3. Trimming removed 2 bases from V and 5 bases from J, with 16 bases in between. The CDR3 nucleotides read TGCGCCAGCAGCTTCCAGAGCGGGCGCGGGGAGACCCAGTACTTC. It is translated as CASSFQSGRGETQYF.

This clonotype was picked up a small number of times. The chain is built from TRBV29-1 and TRBJ2-4; D is undetermined. This CDR3 is built from 14 residues. With 3 bases removed from V and 0 bases from J, the gap between germline ends came to 9 bases. Germline values: CDR1 SQVTM, CDR2 ANQGSEA. The CDR3, as DNA: TGCAGCGTTGAGGGCCCCTTAGCCAAAAACATTCAGTACTTC. Its protein product is CSVEGPLAKNIQYF.